Reported below is one T cell receptor (beta chain). Its antigen is still unknown. This record belongs to a study of T cells in Graves' hyperthyroidism and ophthalmopathy. Study at large: Peripheral blood samples were taken at initial diagnosis, prior to any treatment. Study-wide results and caveats: Separation of ophthalmopathy from stable hyperthyroidism was achieved by a 13 V-J model. Appearing also in blood were most of the thyroid clonotypes expanded above 0.001.

Amplified regions were TCR beta CDR3 sequences from RNA transcripts. Initially, a first-round RT-PCR of the TCR CDR3 employed the HTBI primer set. Each CDR3 protein is one row after TCRdb ran MiXCR on the multiplex PCR reads. The table lists a few hundred thousand distinct CDR3 sequences, over 15% of them singletons. The study included ophthalmopathy patients with Clinical Activity Score at least 3, NOSPECS grade at least 4 and duration under 3 months. The V end lost 4 bases, the J end lost 2 bases, and 7 bases lay between the germline ends. This CDR3 contains 13 residues. Looked up from germline, CDR1 is SGDLS and CDR2 is YYNGEE.

The rearrangement joins TRBV9 to TRBJ2-1, with D uncertain. The clonotype was recovered from a woman aged 55-69 years with Graves' ophthalmopathy. What was sequenced was blood. CDR3 sequence reads: CASSPLPYNEQFF. CDR3 nucleotide sequence: TGTGCCAGCAGCCCACTTCCCTACAATGAGCAGTTCTTC.